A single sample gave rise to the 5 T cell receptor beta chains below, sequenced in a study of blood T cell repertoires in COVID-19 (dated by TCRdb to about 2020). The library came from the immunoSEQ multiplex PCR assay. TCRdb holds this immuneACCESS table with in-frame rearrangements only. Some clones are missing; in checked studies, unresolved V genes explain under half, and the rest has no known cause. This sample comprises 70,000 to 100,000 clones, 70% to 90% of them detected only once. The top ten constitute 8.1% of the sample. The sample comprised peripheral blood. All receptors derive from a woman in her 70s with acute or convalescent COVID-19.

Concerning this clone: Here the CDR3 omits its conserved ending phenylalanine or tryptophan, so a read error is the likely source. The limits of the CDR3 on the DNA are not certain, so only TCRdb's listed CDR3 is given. CDR3 residues: CASSGQATS. The rearrangement joins TRBV10-1 to TRBJ2-7; the D call TRBD1 from the table was never checked on the DNA. Both ends counted, the CDR3 spans 9 residues. Germline values: CDR1 WNHNN, CDR2 SYGVQD (reference sequence).

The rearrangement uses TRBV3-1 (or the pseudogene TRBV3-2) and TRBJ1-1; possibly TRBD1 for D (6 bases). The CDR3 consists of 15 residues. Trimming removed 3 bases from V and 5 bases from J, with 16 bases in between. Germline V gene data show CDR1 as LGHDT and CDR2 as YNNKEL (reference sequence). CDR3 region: CASSQGGGYGTEAFF. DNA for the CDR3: TGTGCCAGCAGCCAGGGAGGGGGGTATGGGACTGAAGCTTTCTTT.

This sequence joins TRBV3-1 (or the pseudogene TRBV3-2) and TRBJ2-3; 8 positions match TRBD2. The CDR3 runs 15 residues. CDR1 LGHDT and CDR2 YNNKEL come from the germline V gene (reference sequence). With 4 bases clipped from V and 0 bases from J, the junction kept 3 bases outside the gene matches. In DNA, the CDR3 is TGTGCCAGCAGCCTCCGACTAGCGAGCACAGATACGCAGTATTTT. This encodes CASSLRLASTDTQYF.

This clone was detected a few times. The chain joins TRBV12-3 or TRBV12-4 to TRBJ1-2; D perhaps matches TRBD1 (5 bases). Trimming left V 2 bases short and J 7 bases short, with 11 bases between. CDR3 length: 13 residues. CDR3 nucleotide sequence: TGTGCCAGCAGTTTAAGAGGCCAGGGTGGCTACACCTTC. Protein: CASSLRGQGGYTF.

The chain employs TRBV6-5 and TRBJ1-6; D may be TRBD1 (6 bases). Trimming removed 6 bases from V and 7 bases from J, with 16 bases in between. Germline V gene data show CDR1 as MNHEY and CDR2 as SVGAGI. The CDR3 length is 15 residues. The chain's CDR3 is CASRGRTVGNSPLHF. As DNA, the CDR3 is TGTGCCAGCAGGGGGCGGACAGTCGGCAATTCACCCCTCCACTTT.